Given below is one T cell receptor (beta chain) in context. Antigen specificity is unknown. The table came from immunoSEQ multiplex PCR; TCRdb's copy has only in-frame clones and leaves some out. The sample records 35,000 or so clones, roughly 90% being singletons. This record comes from a study of STAT3 mutations in large granular lymphocyte leukemia. Study-level findings and limits: Every T-LGLL patient had at least one immunodominant TCRbeta clonotype.

The CDR3 is 14 residues long. After removal of 8 bases from V and 2 bases from J, the junction contained 6 bases not matched to a gene. Germline V gives CDR1 SGHNT, CDR2 YYREEE (reference sequence). V usage is TRBV5-4 and J usage is TRBJ2-1; 8 bases agree with TRBD2. Sequencing was carried out using PBMCs. The receptor's source is a human donor with T large granular lymphocyte leukemia. Some clones in this sample may be carry-over from other donors' samples. CDR3 residues: CASFPGLAYNEQFF. The DNA for the CDR3 is TGTGCCAGTTTTCCGGGACTAGCCTACAATGAGCAGTTCTTC.